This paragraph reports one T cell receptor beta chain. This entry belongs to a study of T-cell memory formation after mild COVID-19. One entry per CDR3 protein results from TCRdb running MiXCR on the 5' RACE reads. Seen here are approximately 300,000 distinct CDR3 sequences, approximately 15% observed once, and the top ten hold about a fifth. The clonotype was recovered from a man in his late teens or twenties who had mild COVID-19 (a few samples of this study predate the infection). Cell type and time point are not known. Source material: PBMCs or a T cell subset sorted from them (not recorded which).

The CDR3 loop reads CASAIKLGVNQPQHF. CDR3 in DNA: TGTGCCAGCGCGATAAAGTTAGGGGTCAATCAGCCCCAGCATTTT. The chain carries TRBV6-5 and TRBJ1-5; TRBD1 might be the D (5 bases). Germline CDR1 is MNHEY and CDR2 is SVGAGI. V was trimmed by 8 bases and J by 3 bases, leaving 17 bases between them. The CDR3 runs to 15 residues.